These 18 T cell receptor beta chains came from one sample sequenced in a study of neurological immune-mediated disorders. Using its own MiXCR run on the 5' RACE reads, TCRdb lists one record per CDR3 protein. Of tens of thousands of distinct CDR3 sequences in the sample, 3% to 3.5% were seen once. The specimen sequenced was PBMCs. The receptors were gathered from a man in his forties with multiple sclerosis.

V is TRBV27 and J is TRBJ1-5; TRBD1 agrees at 9 bases. Germline V gives CDR1 MNHEY, CDR2 SMNVEV (reference sequence). The trim removed 5 bases at V and 4 bases at J, leaving 3 bases unmatched. The CDR3 has 14 amino acids. CDR3 nucleotides: TGTGCCAGCAGTGGGACAGGGTATAATCAGCCCCAGCATTTT. Encoded protein: CASSGTGYNQPQHF.

This clonotype was observed many times. Here the CDR3 reads CASSSPTGGKGYTF. The CDR3 DNA follows: TGTGCCAGCAGCTCACCTACAGGGGGCAAAGGGTACACCTTC. The rearrangement uses TRBV5-6 and TRBJ1-2; TRBD1 agrees at 9 bases. The CDR3 is made up of 14 amino acids. Per germline, CDR1 SGHDT and CDR2 YYEEEE. J lost 11 bases, V lost 3 bases, and 11 bases had no gene match.

This clonotype was found many times. The CDR3 region is CASSGGTRDNEQFF. The CDR3 nucleotides are TGCGCCAGCAGTGGCGGGACTAGAGACAATGAGCAGTTCTTC. V gene TRBV10-1 combines with J gene TRBJ2-1, with TRBD2 identical over 8 bases. CDR1 and CDR2 from the germline V gene are WNHNN and SYGVQD (reference sequence). J was trimmed by 5 bases and V by 4 bases; bases with no gene match: 4. CDR3 length equals 14 residues.

This clonotype was seen repeatedly, ten times or more. This chain joins TRBV12-3 or TRBV12-4 and TRBJ2-7; 9 nucleotides align to TRBD1. The CDR3 consists of 15 residues. With 4 bases clipped from V and 5 bases from J, the junction kept 9 bases outside the gene matches. The CDR3 DNA follows: TGTGCCAGCAGTTCACCGGGACAGGGTCAAGACGAGCAGTACTTC. Translated, it gives CASSSPGQGQDEQYF.

V usage is TRBV5-5 and J usage is TRBJ1-5; D not resolved. This CDR3 has 15 residues. Germline CDR1 is SGHKS and CDR2 is YYEKEE (reference sequence). Trimming left V 0 bases short and J 10 bases short, with 17 bases between. The CDR3, as DNA: TGTGCCAGCAGCTTGGGCGACATGGTGGATTATCCCCAGCATTTT. Protein: CASSLGDMVDYPQHF.

At least ten counts were recorded for this clonotype. This chain links TRBV5-1 with TRBJ2-1, with D tentatively TRBD1 or TRBD2 (6 bases each). The length of the CDR3 is 17 residues. Germline V gene data show CDR1 as SGHRS and CDR2 as YFSETQ. Trimming pared 4 bases from V and 6 bases from J, leaving 23 bases between. The CDR3 DNA is TGCGCCAGCAGCCCCCCCCCTGTGTCGGGGGCGGGCAATGAGCAGTTCTTC. The encoded protein is CASSPPPVSGAGNEQFF. Combining the CDR3 with reference TRBV5-1 and TRBJ2-1 gives the whole variable domain KAGVTQTPRYLIKTRGQQVTLSCSPISGHRSVSWYQQTPGQGLQFLFEYFSETQRNKGNFPGRFSGRQFSNSRSEMNVSTLELGDSALYLCASSPPPVSGAGNEQFFGPGTRLTVL.

This clonotype was observed a handful of times. The chain couples TRBV3-1 to TRBJ1-6; 9 bases align to TRBD1. The trim removed 9 bases at V and 11 bases at J, leaving 11 bases unmatched. Germline V CDR1 and CDR2: LGHDT, YNNKEL (reference sequence). CDR3 length equals 14 residues. The CDR3 DNA sequence: TGTGCCAGTGGACAGGGGCAAGGAGAGGCACCCCTCCACTTT. Residues: CASGQGQGEAPLHF.

There are many counts of this clonotype. The chain couples TRBV6-5 to TRBJ2-7; 10 bases agree with TRBD1. CDR1 MNHEY and CDR2 SVGAGI come from the germline V gene. J was trimmed by 3 bases and V by 6 bases; bases with no gene match: 8. This CDR3 spans 15 amino acids. The CDR3 coding sequence is TGTGCCAGCAGCGCAGACCGGGACAGGGGCTACGAGCAGTACTTC. This translates into CASSADRDRGYEQYF.

This chain joins TRBV10-3 and TRBJ2-7; the match to TRBD1 covers 12 bases. The ends lost 3 bases at V and 5 bases at J; junction bases unmatched: 5. The CDR3 runs to 15 residues. Germline V lookup: CDR1 ENHRY, CDR2 SYGVKD. CDR3 amino acids: CAISEPGQGADEQYF. CDR3 bases: TGTGCCATCAGTGAACCGGGACAGGGGGCGGACGAGCAGTACTTC.

This clonotype came up many times. The chain links TRBV2 to TRBJ1-2; D unclear. This CDR3 has 12 residues. V was pared by 1 base and J by 4 bases, with 4 bases between. CDR1 and CDR2 from the germline V gene are SNHLY and FYNNEI. As DNA, the CDR3 is TGTGCCAGCAGTGAAGGGGGCTATGGCTACACCTTC. Its protein product is CASSEGGYGYTF.

This clonotype showed up many times. This chain uses TRBV4-1 with TRBJ2-7; 8 bases align to TRBD1. This CDR3 region has 13 residues. The germline CDR1 and CDR2 sequences are MGHRA and YSYEKL. V was pared by 4 bases and J by 6 bases, with 5 bases of the junction left unmatched. The CDR3 nucleotides read TGCGCCAGCAGCCCTCGGACAGGGTCCGAGCAGTACTTC. It specifies CASSPRTGSEQYF.

Many counts were recorded for this clonotype. The genes are TRBV12-3 or TRBV12-4 and TRBJ2-2; D is possibly TRBD2 (5 bases). This CDR3 comprises 13 residues. V was shortened by 3 bases and J by 8 bases, with 10 bases between the two germline ends. CDR3 DNA: TGTGCCAGCAGTTTGTATCGGGGTGGGGAGCTGTTTTTT. Translation: CASSLYRGGELFF.

This clonotype was recorded many times. The chain joins TRBV19 to TRBJ2-1; a weak D match, TRBD1 (6 bases). The germline CDR1 and CDR2 sequences are LNHDA and SQIVND (reference sequence). V dropped 5 bases and J dropped 7 bases, with 12 bases sitting between them. This CDR3 is built from 13 residues. This CDR3 is CASSSLQGNEQFF. The CDR3 coding sequence is TGTGCCAGTAGTTCCCTTCAGGGGAATGAGCAGTTCTTC.

There are many counts of this clonotype. V and J are TRBV20-1 and TRBJ1-1; 7 bases agree with TRBD1. The CDR3 is made up of 14 amino acids. Losses at the gene ends were 3 bases for V and 1 base for J; bases not matched to a gene: 5. Looked up from germline, CDR1 is DFQATT and CDR2 is SNEGSKA (reference sequence). CDR3 sequence reads: CSARNYRGNTEAFF. In DNA form, the CDR3 reads TGCAGTGCTAGGAATTACAGGGGGAACACTGAAGCTTTCTTT.

The table lists this clonotype with many counts. The rearrangement joins TRBV5-1 to TRBJ1-1; D gene uncertain. This CDR3 has 16 residues. Trimming removed 0 bases at V and 0 bases at J, with 12 bases between. CDR1 and CDR2 from the germline V gene are SGHRS and YFSETQ. The CDR3 sequence is CASSLASPAMNTEAFF. CDR3 in DNA: TGCGCCAGCAGCTTGGCCTCCCCGGCCATGAACACTGAAGCTTTCTTT.

Regarding this clonotype: A read error may produce the germline difference seen at one junction end. The rearrangement joins TRBV20-1 to TRBJ1-6; D is ambiguous. This CDR3 contains 16 residues. Germline V gene lookup returns CDR1 DFQATT and CDR2 SNEGSKA (reference sequence). The CDR3 here is CSASGQISSYNSPLNF. CDR3 sequence (DNA): TGCAGTGCTAGCGGTCAGATCAGCTCCTATAATTCACCCCTCAACTTT.

This clonotype showed up many times. The chain couples TRBV3-1 to TRBJ1-6; no definite D call. The CDR3 covers 13 residues. V was clipped by 1 base and J by 7 bases, with 5 bases between them. Germline V CDR1 and CDR2: LGHDT, YNNKEL (reference sequence). The DNA for the CDR3 is TGTGCCAGCAGCCAAGTCGGGAATTCACCCCTCCACTTT. As protein: CASSQVGNSPLHF. The full variable domain, in which reference TRBV3-1 and TRBJ1-6 provide the parts outside the CDR3, is DTAVSQTPKYLVTQMGNDKSIKCEQNLGHDTMYWYKQDSKKFLKIMFSYNNKELIINETVPNRFSPKSPDKAHLNLHINSLELGDSAVYFCASSQVGNSPLHFGNGTRLTVT.

This clonotype occurred a few times. The chain employs TRBV14 and TRBJ2-3; D ambiguous. Germline V gene sequence: CDR1 SGHDN, CDR2 FVKESK. V shed 6 bases and J shed 8 bases, with 9 bases lying between them. This CDR3 has 11 residues. The CDR3 loop is CASRKVRTQYF. Here the CDR3 DNA reads TGTGCCAGCAGAAAAGTTCGTACGCAGTATTTT. The complete variable domain, with remaining parts taken from reference TRBV14 and TRBJ2-3, reads EAGVTQFPSHSVIEKGQTVTLRCDPISGHDNLYWYRRVMGKEIKFLLHFVKESKQDESGMPNNRFLAERTGGTYSTLKVQPAELEDSGVYFCASRKVRTQYFGPGTRLTVL.